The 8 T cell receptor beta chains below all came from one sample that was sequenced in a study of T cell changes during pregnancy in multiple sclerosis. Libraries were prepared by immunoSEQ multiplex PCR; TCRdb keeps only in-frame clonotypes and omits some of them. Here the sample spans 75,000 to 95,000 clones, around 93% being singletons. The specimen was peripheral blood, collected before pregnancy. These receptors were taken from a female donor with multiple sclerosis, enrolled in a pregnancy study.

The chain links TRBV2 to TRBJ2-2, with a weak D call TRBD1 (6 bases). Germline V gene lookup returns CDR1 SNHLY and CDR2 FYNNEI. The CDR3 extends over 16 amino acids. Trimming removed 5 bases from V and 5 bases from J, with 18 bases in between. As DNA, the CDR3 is TGTGCCAGCAGTCCCCTTAGCAGGGGTCGGACCGGGGAGCTGTTTTTT. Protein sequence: CASSPLSRGRTGELFF.

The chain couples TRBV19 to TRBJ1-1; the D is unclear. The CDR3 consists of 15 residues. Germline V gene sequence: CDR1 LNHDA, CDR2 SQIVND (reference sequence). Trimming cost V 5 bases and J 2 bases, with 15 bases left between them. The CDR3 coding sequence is TGTGCCAGTAGTGAGATTTTTACGCCAAACACTGAAGCTTTCTTT. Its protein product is CASSEIFTPNTEAFF.

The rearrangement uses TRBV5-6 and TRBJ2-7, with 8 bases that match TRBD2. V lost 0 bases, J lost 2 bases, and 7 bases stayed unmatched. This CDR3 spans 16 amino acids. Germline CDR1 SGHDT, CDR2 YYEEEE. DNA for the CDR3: TGTGCCAGCAGCTTGGCCCGAACTAGCGGTACCTACGAGCAGTACTTC. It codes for CASSLARTSGTYEQYF.

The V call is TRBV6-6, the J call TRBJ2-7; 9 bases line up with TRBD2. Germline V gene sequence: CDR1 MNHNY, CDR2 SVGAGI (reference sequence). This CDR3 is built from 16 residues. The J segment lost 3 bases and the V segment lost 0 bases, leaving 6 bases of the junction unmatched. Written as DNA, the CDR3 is TGTGCCAGCAGTTACTCCGGTAGCGGGGGCTACTACGAGCAGTACTTC. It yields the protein CASSYSGSGGYYEQYF.

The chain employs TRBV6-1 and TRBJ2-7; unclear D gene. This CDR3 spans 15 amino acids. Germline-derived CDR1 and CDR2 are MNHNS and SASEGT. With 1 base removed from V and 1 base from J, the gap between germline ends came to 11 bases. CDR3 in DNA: TGTGCCAGCAGTGAAGTCGCGTTTTCATCCTACGAGCAGTACTTC. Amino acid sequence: CASSEVAFSSYEQYF.

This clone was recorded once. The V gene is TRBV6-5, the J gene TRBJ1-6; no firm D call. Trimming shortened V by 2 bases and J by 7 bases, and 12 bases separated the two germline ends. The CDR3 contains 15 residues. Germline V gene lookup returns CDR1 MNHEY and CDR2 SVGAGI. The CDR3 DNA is TGTGCCAGCAGTTACGGGGAGGGCTGGAATTCACCCCTCCACTTT. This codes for CASSYGEGWNSPLHF.

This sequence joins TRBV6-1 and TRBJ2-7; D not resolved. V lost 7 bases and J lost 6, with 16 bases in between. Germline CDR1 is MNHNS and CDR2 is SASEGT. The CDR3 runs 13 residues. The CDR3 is CASNRQEAGEQYF. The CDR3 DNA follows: TGTGCCAGCAACCGGCAGGAAGCAGGCGAGCAGTACTTC.

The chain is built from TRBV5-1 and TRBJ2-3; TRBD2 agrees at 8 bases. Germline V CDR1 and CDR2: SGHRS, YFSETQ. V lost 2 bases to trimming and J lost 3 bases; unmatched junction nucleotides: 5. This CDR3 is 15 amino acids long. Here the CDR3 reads CASSFQRESTDTQYF. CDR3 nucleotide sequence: TGCGCCAGCAGCTTCCAGCGGGAGTCAACAGATACGCAGTATTTT.